This T cell receptor beta chain comes out of a study of CD8+CD57+ T cells in acquired aplastic anemia. Study-wide context: DNA from sorted CD4+ and CD8+ cells averaged around 3 ug. In CD4+ cells, healthy donors produced an average of approximately 11 million reads. Study-wide results and limits: Twenty-nine CD8+ CDR3 sequences were shared between patients and controls. Statistical testing detected no significant gap in CD8+ Simpson's diversity between patients and controls.

Genomic DNA templated the TCR beta VDJ and CDR3 profiling. Each CDR3 protein gets one entry after TCRdb re-called the reads with MiXCR. In the table there are approximately 98,000 distinct CDR3 sequences, around half of which are singletons. Germline V gene sequence: CDR1 WNHNN, CDR2 SYGVQD (reference sequence). This CDR3 has 12 amino acids. The V and J ends lost 0 bases and 4 bases respectively, with 2 bases between them. Note on this clonotype: The antigen is undetermined.

This receptor was taken from a human donor in good health, serving as a control. The sequenced sample consisted of sorted CD4+, CD8+, or CD8+CD57+ T cells (not recorded which) from PBMCs. The J gene is TRBJ2-3, the V gene TRBV10-1; no definite D call. The CDR3 protein is CASSESPDTQYF. As DNA, the CDR3 is TGCGCCAGCAGTGAGTCTCCAGATACGCAGTATTTT.